This TCR beta chain is drawn from a study of cytomegalovirus exposure and HLA in healthy donors. The CDR3 runs to 12 residues. The V and J ends lost 6 bases and 3 bases respectively, with 5 bases between them. Germline V gives CDR1 ENHRY, CDR2 SYGVKD. It was with 60 Vbeta and 13 Jbeta primers that the PCR ran. TCRdb keeps only in-frame clones here, not all; method: immunoSEQ multiplex PCR. The data contain about 200,000 clones, roughly four fifths of them singletons. Sequenced material: PBMCs. The TCR was taken from a man aged 25 to 45 in good health and CMV-seronegative. The chain couples TRBV10-3 to TRBJ2-2; D is unclear. The CDR3 reads CAIRRYTGELFF. CDR3 DNA sequence: TGTGCCATCAGGAGGTACACCGGGGAGCTGTTTTTT.